The 15 T cell receptor beta chains listed next were all sequenced from one sample in a study of long-term antiretroviral therapy in people with HIV. Sequencing used immunoSEQ v3.0 at survey level. Libraries were prepared by immunoSEQ multiplex PCR; TCRdb keeps only in-frame clonotypes and omits some of them. The repertoire holds 15,000 to 20,000 clones, with roughly 87% as singletons. The specimen was unsorted PBMCs, collected 2.1 years after starting antiretroviral therapy. The receptor source for this set is a man between 18 and 29 years old with HIV.

The chain links TRBV4-3 to TRBJ1-2; D gene uncertain. In germline, CDR1 is LGHNA, CDR2 YSLEER. The V end lost 0 bases, the J end lost 6 bases, and 11 bases lay between the germline ends. The CDR3 loop spans 14 amino acids. CDR3 sequence (DNA): TGCGCCAGCAGCCAAGATGGGGAGGGCGATGGCTACACCTTC. Translating it yields CASSQDGEGDGYTF.

The sample holds a few counts of this clone. V is TRBV2 and J is TRBJ1-6; D is undetermined. Trimming cost V 4 bases and J 4 bases, with 8 bases left between them. Per the germline V gene, CDR1 is SNHLY and CDR2 is FYNNEI. There are 14 residues in the CDR3. In DNA, the CDR3 is TGTGCCAGCAGTGGGTCAGTTTATAATTCACCCCTCCACTTT. Its protein product is CASSGSVYNSPLHF.

This rearrangement joins TRBV5-1 to TRBJ2-2; the D gene could be TRBD1 or TRBD2 (6 bases each). The CDR3 sequence is 15 residues long. Germline assignment: CDR1 SGHRS and CDR2 YFSETQ. V shed 1 base and J shed 3 bases, with 10 bases lying between them. CDR3 coding DNA: TGCGCCAGCAGCTTGAAGGGGGGCGACACCGGGGAGCTGTTTTTT. It yields the protein CASSLKGGDTGELFF.

This clone was seen just once. This chain joins TRBV14 and TRBJ2-6; unclear D gene. This CDR3 has 15 residues. Trimming shortened V by 3 bases and J by 7 bases, and 13 bases separated the two germline ends. Germline V lookup: CDR1 SGHDN, CDR2 FVKESK. The CDR3 protein is CASSQGSPRANVLTF. The CDR3 bases are TGTGCCAGCAGCCAGGGATCTCCCCGAGCCAACGTCCTGACTTTC.

The V call is TRBV9, the J call TRBJ1-1; D may be TRBD1 (6 bases). V gave up 0 bases and J gave up 5 bases, with 17 bases separating them. This CDR3 comprises 16 residues. Germline CDR1 SGDLS, CDR2 YYNGEE. In DNA, the CDR3 is TGTGCCAGCAGCGTAGGAGAGGGGGTAGGTGTAACTGAAGCTTTCTTT. It is translated as CASSVGEGVGVTEAFF.

This clone appeared a single time. J is TRBJ2-1 and V is TRBV30; D uncertain. Trimming cost V 0 bases and J 12 bases, with 15 bases left between them. The CDR3 extends over 13 amino acids. In germline, CDR1 is GTSNPN, CDR2 SVGIG (reference sequence). The CDR3 sequence: CAWSVRTPRLQFF. CDR3 bases: TGTGCCTGGAGTGTGAGGACCCCCCGTTTGCAGTTCTTC.

The chain links TRBV27 to TRBJ1-2; 7 bases align to TRBD1. The germline V gene has CDR1 MNHEY and CDR2 SMNVEV (reference sequence). The CDR3 spans 13 residues. V was clipped by 3 bases and J by 9 bases; unmatched bases: 7. The CDR3: CASSLPGGISYTF. The CDR3 DNA follows: TGTGCCAGCAGTTTGCCAGGGGGGATTAGCTACACCTTC.

J is TRBJ1-6 and V is TRBV7-9; maybe TRBD1 (6 bases). Trimming removed 2 bases from V and 7 bases from J, with 15 bases in between. This CDR3 is built from 16 residues. In germline, CDR1 is SEHNR, CDR2 FQNEAQ (reference sequence). The CDR3 reads CASSLRSGAGNSPLHF. The CDR3 region has the DNA TGTGCCAGCAGCTTACGTTCAGGGGCCGGGAATTCACCCCTCCACTTT.

This clone was seen only a few times. This chain links TRBV6-1 with TRBJ1-5; D perhaps matches TRBD1 (5 bases). This CDR3 is 13 amino acids long. Germline V gives CDR1 MNHNS, CDR2 SASEGT. The CDR3: CGGAGSGNQPQHF. The CDR3 DNA sequence: TGTGGAGGGGCAGGGTCGGGTAATCAGCCCCAGCATTTT.

The chain carries TRBV6-6 and TRBJ2-5; D unresolved. CDR1 MNHNY and CDR2 SVGAGI come from the germline V gene (reference sequence). V was trimmed by 2 bases and J by 3 bases, leaving 16 bases between them. The CDR3 extends over 16 amino acids. The CDR3 bases are TGTGCCAGCAGTTACAGTGGCGGTCAAACGAAAGAGACCCAGTACTTC. It codes for CASSYSGGQTKETQYF.

J is TRBJ1-4 and V is TRBV6-6; no definite D call. CDR3 length: 12 residues. CDR1 and CDR2 (germline): MNHNY, SVGAGI (reference sequence). Trimming removed 2 bases from V and 7 bases from J, with 5 bases in between. The CDR3 here is CASSYGLEKLFF. DNA of the CDR3: TGTGCCAGCAGTTACGGACTTGAAAAACTGTTTTTT.

The chain combines TRBV6-5 with TRBJ2-7, with unresolved D. V was shortened by 9 bases and J by 3 bases, with 15 bases between the two germline ends. CDR3 length: 13 amino acids. CDR1 is MNHEY, CDR2 SVGAGI, per germline. The CDR3 region has the DNA TGTGCCAGTGCAAGGGCCCCTTACTACGAGCAGTACTTC. This translates into CASARAPYYEQYF.

This clone came up once. The V and J genes are TRBV2 and TRBJ2-1; the match to TRBD2 covers 10 bases. From germline, CDR1 is SNHLY and CDR2 FYNNEI. The CDR3 covers 15 residues. V shed 9 bases, J shed 6 bases, and the junction held 11 bases outside the gene matches. The CDR3 here is CARGKLAGPFNEQFF. The CDR3 nucleotides are TGTGCCAGAGGAAAACTAGCGGGACCCTTCAATGAGCAGTTCTTC.

V gene TRBV6-1 combines with J gene TRBJ2-5, with 8 bases lining up with TRBD1. The CDR3 spans 15 residues. From germline, CDR1 is MNHNS and CDR2 SASEGT. V gave up 4 bases and J gave up 5 bases; unmatched junction bases: 9. CDR3 DNA: TGTGCCAGCAGTGGGATCACAGGGGGATGGGAGACCCAGTACTTC. Amino acids: CASSGITGGWETQYF.

The chain carries TRBV7-2 and TRBJ1-3; no reliable D call. The CDR3 contains 11 residues. Deletions cut 1 base from V and 8 bases from J, with 3 bases between. Germline CDR1 SGHTA, CDR2 FQGNSA. The CDR3 reads CASSLGYTIYF. The DNA for the CDR3 is TGTGCCAGCAGCTTAGGGTACACCATATATTTT.